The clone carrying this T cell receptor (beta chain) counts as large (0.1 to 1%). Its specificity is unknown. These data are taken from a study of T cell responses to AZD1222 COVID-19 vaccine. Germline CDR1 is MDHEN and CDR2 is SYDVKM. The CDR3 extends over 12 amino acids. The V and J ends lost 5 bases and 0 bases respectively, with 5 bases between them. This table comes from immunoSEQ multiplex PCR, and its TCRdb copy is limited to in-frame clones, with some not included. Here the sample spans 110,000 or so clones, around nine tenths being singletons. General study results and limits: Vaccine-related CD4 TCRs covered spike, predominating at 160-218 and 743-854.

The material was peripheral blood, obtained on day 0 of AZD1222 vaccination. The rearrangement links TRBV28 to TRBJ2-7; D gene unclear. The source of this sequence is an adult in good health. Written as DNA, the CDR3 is TGTGCCAGCAGTCCCTACTCCTACGAGCAGTACTTC. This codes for CASSPYSYEQYF.